This TCR beta chain appears in the sequencing data of a study of response to subunit inactivated influenza vaccine. The CDR3 has 14 amino acids. Per the germline V gene, CDR1 is SGHTA and CDR2 is FQGNSA. J lost 1 base, V lost 7 bases, and 6 bases had no gene match. In its sample, this clonotype was seen a few times. The target antigen is unknown. Whole-study findings and limits: New T cells are recruited in small numbers by each seasonal influenza vaccination, according to the authors' suggestion.

TCRdb passed the RT-PCR reads through MiXCR, listing each CDR3 protein once. The sample lists 750,000 to 850,000 distinct CDR3 sequences, about 18% occurring once. The chain joins TRBV7-2 to TRBJ2-5, with 7 positions matching TRBD1. The TCR was taken from a man in his forties or fifties who received an inactivated influenza vaccine. Sample: PBMCs from blood, taken 4 to 6 days after vaccination. The CDR3 DNA reads as TGTGCCAGCACCAGACAGGGCCTCCAAGAGACCCAGTACTTC. This sequence encodes CASTRQGLQETQYF.